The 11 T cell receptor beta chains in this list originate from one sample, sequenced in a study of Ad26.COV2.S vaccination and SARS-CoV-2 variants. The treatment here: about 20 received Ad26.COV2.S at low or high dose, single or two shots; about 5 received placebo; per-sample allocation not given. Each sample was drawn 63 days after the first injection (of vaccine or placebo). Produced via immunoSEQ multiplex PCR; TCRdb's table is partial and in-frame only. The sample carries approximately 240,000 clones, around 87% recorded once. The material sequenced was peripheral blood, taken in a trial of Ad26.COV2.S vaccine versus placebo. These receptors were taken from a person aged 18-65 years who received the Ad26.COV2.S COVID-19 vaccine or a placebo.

The CDR3, as DNA: TGTGCCAGCAGTACGGGGGACAGGGGCTATCAAGAGACCCAGTACTTC. Protein: CASSTGDRGYQETQYF. This chain connects TRBV6-2 or TRBV6-3 to TRBJ2-5, with 10 positions matching TRBD1. Unmatched junction bases numbered 8, after V lost 5 bases and J lost 2 bases. CDR3 size: 16 residues. Germline-derived CDR1 and CDR2 are MNHEY and SVGEGT.

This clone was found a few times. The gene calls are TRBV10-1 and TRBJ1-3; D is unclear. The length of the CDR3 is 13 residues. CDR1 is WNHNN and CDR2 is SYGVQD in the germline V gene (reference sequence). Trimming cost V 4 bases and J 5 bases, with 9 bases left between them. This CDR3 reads CASSATDRNTIYF. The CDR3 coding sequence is TGCGCCAGCAGTGCCACAGACCGAAACACCATATATTTT.

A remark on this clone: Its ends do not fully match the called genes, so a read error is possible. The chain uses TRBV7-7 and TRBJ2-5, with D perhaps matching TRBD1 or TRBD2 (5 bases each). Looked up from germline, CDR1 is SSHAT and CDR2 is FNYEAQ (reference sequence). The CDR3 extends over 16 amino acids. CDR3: CASSPSRDPKLETQYF. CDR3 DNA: TGTGCTAGCAGCCCTTCCCGGGACCCTAAGTTGGAGACCCAGTACTTC.

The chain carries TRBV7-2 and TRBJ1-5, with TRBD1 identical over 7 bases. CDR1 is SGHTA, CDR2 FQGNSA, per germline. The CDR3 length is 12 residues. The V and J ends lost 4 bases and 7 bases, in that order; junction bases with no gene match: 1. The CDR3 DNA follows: TGTGCCAGCAGCTCAGGGGGGCAGCCCCAGCATTTT. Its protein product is CASSSGGQPQHF.

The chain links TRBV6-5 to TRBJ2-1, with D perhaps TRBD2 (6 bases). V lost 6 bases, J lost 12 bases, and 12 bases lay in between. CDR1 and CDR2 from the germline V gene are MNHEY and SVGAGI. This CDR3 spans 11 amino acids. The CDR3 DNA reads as TGTGCCAGCAGAGCCGGGGGAGGGCAGTTCTTC. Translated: CASRAGGGQFF.

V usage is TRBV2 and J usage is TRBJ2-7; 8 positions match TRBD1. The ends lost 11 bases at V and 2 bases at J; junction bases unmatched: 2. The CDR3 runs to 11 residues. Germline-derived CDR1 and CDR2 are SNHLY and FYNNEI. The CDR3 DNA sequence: TGTGCCTGGACAGGGACCTACGAGCAGTACTTC. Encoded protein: CAWTGTYEQYF.

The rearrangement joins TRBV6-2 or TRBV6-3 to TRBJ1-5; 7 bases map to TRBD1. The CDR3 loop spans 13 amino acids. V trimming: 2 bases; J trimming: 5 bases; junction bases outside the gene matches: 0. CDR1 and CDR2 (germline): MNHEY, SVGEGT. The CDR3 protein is CASSYDRDQPQHF. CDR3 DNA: TGTGCCAGCAGTTACGACAGGGATCAGCCCCAGCATTTT.

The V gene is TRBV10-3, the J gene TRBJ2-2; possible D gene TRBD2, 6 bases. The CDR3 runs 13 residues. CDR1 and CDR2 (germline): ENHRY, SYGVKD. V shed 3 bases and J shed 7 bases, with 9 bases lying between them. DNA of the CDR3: TGTGCCATCAGTGACGGGAGCCGCGGGGAGCTGTTTTTT. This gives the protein CAISDGSRGELFF.

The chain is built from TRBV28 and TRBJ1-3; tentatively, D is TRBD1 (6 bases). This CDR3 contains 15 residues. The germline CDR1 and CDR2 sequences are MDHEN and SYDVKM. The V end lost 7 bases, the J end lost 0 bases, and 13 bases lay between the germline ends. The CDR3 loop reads CASMSGDSSGNTIYF. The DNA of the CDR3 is TGTGCCAGCATGTCAGGGGACTCCTCTGGAAACACCATATATTTT.

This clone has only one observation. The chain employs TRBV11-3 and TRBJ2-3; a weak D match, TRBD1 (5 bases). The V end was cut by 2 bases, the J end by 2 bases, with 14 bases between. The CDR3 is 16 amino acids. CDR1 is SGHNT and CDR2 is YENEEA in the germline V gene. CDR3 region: CASSLSSGRDTDTQYF. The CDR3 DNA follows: TGTGCCAGCAGCTTAAGCTCCGGCAGGGACACAGATACGCAGTATTTT.

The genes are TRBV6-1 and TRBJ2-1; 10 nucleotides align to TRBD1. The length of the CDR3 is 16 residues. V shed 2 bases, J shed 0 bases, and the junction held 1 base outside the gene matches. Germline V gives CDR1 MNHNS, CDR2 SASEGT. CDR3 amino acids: CASSEWTGGSYNEQFF. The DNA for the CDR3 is TGTGCCAGCAGTGAATGGACAGGGGGCTCCTACAATGAGCAGTTCTTC.